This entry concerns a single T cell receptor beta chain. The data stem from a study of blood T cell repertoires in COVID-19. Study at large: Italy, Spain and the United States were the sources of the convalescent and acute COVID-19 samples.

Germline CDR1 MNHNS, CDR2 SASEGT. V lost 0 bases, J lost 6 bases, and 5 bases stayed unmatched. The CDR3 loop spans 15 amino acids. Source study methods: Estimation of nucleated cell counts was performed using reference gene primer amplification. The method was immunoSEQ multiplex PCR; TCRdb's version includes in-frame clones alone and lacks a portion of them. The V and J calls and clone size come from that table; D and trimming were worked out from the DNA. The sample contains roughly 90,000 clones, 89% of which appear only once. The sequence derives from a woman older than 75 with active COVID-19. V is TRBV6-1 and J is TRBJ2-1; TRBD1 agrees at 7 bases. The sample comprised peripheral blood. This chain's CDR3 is CASSEAGGSGNEQFF. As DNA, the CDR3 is TGTGCCAGCAGTGAAGCAGGGGGCTCGGGCAATGAGCAGTTCTTC.